These 26 T cell receptor beta chains originate from one sample sequenced in a study of cytomegalovirus exposure and HLA in healthy donors. Sequenced by immunoSEQ multiplex PCR; TCRdb stores in-frame clones only, minus some. Of over 250,000 clones in the sample, 65% to 90% were seen once. Material for sequencing was PBMCs. The receptors come from a woman aged 18-30 years in good health and CMV-seronegative.

The chain carries TRBV30 and TRBJ2-2; the D gene is possibly TRBD1 (5 bases). V lost 2 bases and J 2 bases, leaving 9 bases between the germline ends. Germline V gives CDR1 GTSNPN, CDR2 SVGIG (reference sequence). The CDR3 totals 14 residues. The CDR3 bases are TGTGCCTGGAGTTTTGGACATAACACCGGGGAGCTGTTTTTT. Translated, it gives CAWSFGHNTGELFF.

This sequence joins TRBV5-6 and TRBJ2-7, with TRBD2 matching 8 bases. This CDR3 has 14 residues. Germline CDR1 is SGHDT and CDR2 is YYEEEE. J gave up 6 bases and V 1 base, and 6 bases lay outside the gene matches. The CDR3 DNA follows: TGTGCCAGCAGCTTGCAACAACTAGCGGCCGAGCAGTACTTC. Translating gives CASSLQQLAAEQYF.

The rearrangement joins TRBV30 to TRBJ1-5; D unresolved. Germline V gives CDR1 GTSNPN, CDR2 SVGIG (reference sequence). CDR3 length equals 13 residues. The V end was cut by 5 bases, the J end by 7 bases, with 15 bases between. The CDR3 DNA sequence: TGTGCCTGGGAAAGAGGACTCGGCCAGCCCCAGCATTTT. This encodes CAWERGLGQPQHF. Complete variable domain (other parts from reference TRBV30 and TRBJ1-5): SQTIHQWPATLVQPVGSPLSLECTVEGTSNPNLYWYRQAAGRGLQLLFYSVGIGQISSEVPQNLSASRPQDRQFILSSKKLLLSDSGFYLCAWERGLGQPQHFGDGTRLSIL.

The chain is built from TRBV4-3 and TRBJ2-7; 10 bases map to TRBD2. V lost 1 base, J lost 5 bases, and 8 bases stayed unmatched. Germline V gene sequence: CDR1 LGHNA, CDR2 YSLEER. This CDR3 contains 16 residues. The CDR3 protein is CASSQGASGGYDEQYF. CDR3 nucleotide sequence: TGCGCCAGCAGCCAAGGGGCTAGCGGGGGTTACGACGAGCAGTACTTC.

The chain couples TRBV7-9 to TRBJ2-3; 11 bases are shared with TRBD2. Trimming cost V 5 bases and J 6 bases; bases outside gene matches: 10. This CDR3 region has 16 residues. Germline V gene sequence: CDR1 SEHNR, CDR2 FQNEAQ (reference sequence). Here the CDR3 reads CASSPGTSGFMDTQYF. Here the CDR3 DNA reads TGTGCCAGCAGCCCTGGGACTAGCGGCTTTATGGATACGCAGTATTTT.

This clone was found once. The V and J genes are TRBV11-2 and TRBJ1-2, with 7 bases aligning to TRBD1. The germline gives CDR1 SGHAT, CDR2 FQNNGV. Germline trimming cut 3 bases from V and 0 bases from J; bases unmatched to any gene: 1. The CDR3 length is 14 residues. This CDR3 reads CASSFDRANYGYTF. CDR3 sequence (DNA): TGTGCCAGCAGCTTCGACAGGGCTAACTATGGCTACACCTTC.

J is TRBJ1-5 and V is TRBV19; no firm D call. The germline CDR1 and CDR2 sequences are LNHDA and SQIVND (reference sequence). The CDR3 has 15 amino acids. V was trimmed by 1 base and J by 5 bases, leaving 12 bases between them. CDR3: CASSIGEGGYQPQHF. The CDR3 coding sequence is TGTGCCAGTAGTATAGGGGAGGGCGGGTATCAGCCCCAGCATTTT.

In DNA, the CDR3 is TGTGCCTGGAGTCTAGGAGCCCTCTACGAGCAGTACTTC. Protein sequence: CAWSLGALYEQYF. The V call is TRBV30, the J call TRBJ2-7; D gene uncertain. The V gene lost 2 bases and the J gene lost 3 bases, with 11 bases spanning the gap. The germline V gene encodes CDR1 GTSNPN and CDR2 SVGIG (reference sequence). CDR3 length: 13 amino acids.

The rearrangement links TRBV28 to TRBJ2-3; TRBD2 agrees at 16 bases. Germline V lookup: CDR1 MDHEN, CDR2 SYDVKM. The CDR3 runs 17 residues. The V gene end was trimmed by 10 bases and the J gene end by 1 base; junction bases not matched to a gene: 8. CDR3 nucleotide sequence: TGTGCCACCTCCGGGACTAGCGGGGGGGCAGGCACAGATACGCAGTATTTT. Protein: CATSGTSGGAGTDTQYF.

The chain couples TRBV10-3 to TRBJ1-2; 7 nucleotides agree with TRBD1. The CDR3 extends over 16 amino acids. The ends lost 0 bases at V and 8 bases at J; junction bases unmatched: 12. Germline values: CDR1 ENHRY, CDR2 SYGVKD. The CDR3 loop is CAISESDDRVRGGYTF. For the CDR3, the DNA is TGTGCCATCAGTGAGTCGGATGACAGGGTGAGGGGCGGCTACACCTTC.

The genes are TRBV9 and TRBJ2-2; the match to TRBD1 covers 8 bases. With 4 bases clipped from V and 4 bases from J, the junction kept 6 bases outside the gene matches. Germline CDR1 SGDLS, CDR2 YYNGEE. The CDR3 has 15 amino acids. The CDR3 nucleotides are TGTGCCAGCAGCACCCAGGGGGCGCGCACCGGGGAGCTGTTTTTT. Translation gives CASSTQGARTGELFF.

The chain employs TRBV5-6 and TRBJ2-2, with 10 nucleotides matching TRBD1. Germline trimming cut 3 bases from V and 7 bases from J; bases unmatched to any gene: 6. This CDR3 has 15 amino acids. Germline V gene lookup returns CDR1 SGHDT and CDR2 YYEEEE. CDR3 nucleotides: TGTGCCAGCAGCTGGCGGGACAGGGGAATCGGGGAGCTGTTTTTT. Amino acids: CASSWRDRGIGELFF.

This clone was seen a single time. This rearrangement joins TRBV9 to TRBJ1-1, with 10 nucleotides matching TRBD1. The J segment lost 6 bases and the V segment lost 4 bases, leaving 21 bases of the junction unmatched. CDR3 size: 19 residues. Germline loops: CDR1 SGDLS, CDR2 YYNGEE. The CDR3 loop is CASSSSTRVFRQGAPEAFF. The CDR3 DNA reads as TGTGCCAGCAGCTCATCCACCCGCGTCTTTAGACAGGGGGCCCCTGAAGCTTTCTTT.

This clone has only one observation. The V and J genes are TRBV5-4 and TRBJ2-5; 7 nucleotides align to TRBD2. V shed 2 bases and J 5 bases; nucleotides not matched to a gene: 9. The CDR3 covers 15 residues. Germline V lookup: CDR1 SGHNT, CDR2 YYREEE (reference sequence). The DNA of the CDR3 is TGTGCCAGCAGCTTTTGGACTAGTCGGGCGGAGACCCAGTACTTC. Translated, it gives CASSFWTSRAETQYF.

The rearrangement links TRBV13 to TRBJ2-2, with no clear D. The germline gives CDR1 PRHDT, CDR2 FYEKMQ (reference sequence). CDR3 length equals 12 residues. Trimming left V 5 bases short and J 1 base short, with 2 bases between. The DNA of the CDR3 is TGTGCCAGCAGCCAGAACACCGGGGAGCTGTTTTTT. This translates into CASSQNTGELFF.

In regard to this clone: Other nucleotide sequences from this sample produce the same CDR3. In nucleotides, the CDR3 is TGTGCCAGCAGCGTAGGACGGGGATCCTACGAGCAGTACTTC. Its protein is CASSVGRGSYEQYF. The chain carries TRBV9 and TRBJ2-7; D may be TRBD2 (5 bases). The CDR3 has 14 residues. Trimming cost V 0 bases and J 1 base, with 8 bases left between them. The V gene's germline CDR1 is SGDLS and CDR2 YYNGEE. The variable domain in full, completed from reference TRBV9 and TRBJ2-7, reads DSGVTQTPKHLITATGQRVTLRCSPRSGDLSVYWYQQSLDQGLQFLIQYYNGEERAKGNILERFSAQQFPDLHSELNLSSLELGDSALYFCASSVGRGSYEQYFGPGTRLTVT.

The chain uses TRBV30 and TRBJ2-3; D is uncertain. CDR3 length equals 12 residues. CDR1 is GTSNPN, CDR2 SVGIG, per germline (reference sequence). Trimming left V 0 bases short and J 2 bases short, with 3 bases between. This CDR3 is CAWSVLTDTQYF. The CDR3 coding sequence is TGTGCCTGGAGTGTACTCACAGATACGCAGTATTTT.

The genes are TRBV6-5 and TRBJ1-5; perhaps TRBD1 as D (6 bases). Looked up from germline, CDR1 is MNHEY and CDR2 is SVGAGI. V was shortened by 2 bases and J by 5 bases, with 10 bases between the two germline ends. CDR3 length: 14 amino acids. As DNA, the CDR3 is TGTGCCAGCAGTTACCGGGACACGGATCAGCCCCAGCATTTT. Amino acids: CASSYRDTDQPQHF.

In the case of this clone: At one of its ends the junction is not consistent with the germline gene, which may arise from a read error. This chain connects TRBV7-7 to TRBJ2-7; possible D gene TRBD2, 6 bases. The length of the CDR3 is 16 residues. CDR1 SSHAT and CDR2 FNYEAQ come from the germline V gene (reference sequence). This chain's CDR3 is CASSPVVWGDSYEQYF. CDR3 DNA sequence: TGTGCTAGCAGCCCCGTGGTGTGGGGGGATTCCTACGAGCAGTACTTC.

The V call is TRBV18, the J call TRBJ2-1, with 10 bases fitting TRBD1. The ends lost 2 bases at V and 10 bases at J; junction bases unmatched: 8. CDR1 is KGHSH and CDR2 is LQKENI in the germline V gene. This CDR3 contains 15 residues. CDR3 protein: CASSPRDRGQGEQFF. In DNA, the CDR3 is TGTGCCAGCTCACCAAGAGACAGGGGGCAGGGCGAGCAGTTCTTC.

This chain joins TRBV5-1 and TRBJ1-1; D possibly corresponds to TRBD1 (5 bases). V lost 2 bases and J 1 base, leaving 6 bases between the germline ends. CDR1 and CDR2 (germline): SGHRS, YFSETQ. CDR3 size: 13 residues. CDR3 in amino acids: CASSFGQNTEAFF. The CDR3 coding sequence is TGCGCCAGCAGCTTCGGACAGAACACTGAAGCTTTCTTT.

The chain combines TRBV7-3 with TRBJ1-1; the D gene is possibly TRBD1 (5 bases). The CDR3 has 13 residues. The V end was cut by 3 bases, the J end by 1 base, with 6 bases between. CDR1 is SGHTA and CDR2 is FQGTGA in the germline V gene. The CDR3 loop is CASSFTGNTEAFF. The CDR3 DNA sequence: TGTGCCAGCAGCTTTACAGGGAACACTGAAGCTTTCTTT.

This clone was detected only once. The rearrangement links TRBV5-1 to TRBJ2-3; D is unclear. The CDR3 runs 15 residues. Germline-derived CDR1 and CDR2 are SGHRS and YFSETQ. V lost 0 bases and J 0 bases, leaving 8 bases between the germline ends. The CDR3 coding sequence is TGCGCCAGCAGCTTGGGACTGATGAGCACAGATACGCAGTATTTT. Protein product: CASSLGLMSTDTQYF.

The chain has TRBV9 and TRBJ2-5, with D unclear. The V end was cut by 2 bases, the J end by 2 bases, with 16 bases between. This CDR3 has 16 amino acids. Germline CDR1 SGDLS, CDR2 YYNGEE. CDR3: CASSVFPDSSQETQYF. CDR3 nucleotides: TGTGCCAGCAGCGTTTTCCCCGACTCCAGTCAAGAGACCCAGTACTTC.

The rearrangement uses TRBV2 and TRBJ2-6, with 9 bases fitting TRBD1. The CDR3 length is 16 residues. Germline V CDR1 and CDR2: SNHLY, FYNNEI. The ends lost 5 bases at V and 1 base at J; junction bases unmatched: 3. The CDR3 spells CASSRDRASGANVLTF. The CDR3 DNA is TGTGCCAGCAGTCGGGACAGGGCGTCTGGGGCCAACGTCCTGACTTTC.

The chain employs TRBV5-4 and TRBJ2-5; TRBD2 aligns across 11 bases. J gave up 2 bases and V 1 base, and 7 bases lay outside the gene matches. CDR3 length: 17 amino acids. Germline loops: CDR1 SGHNT, CDR2 YYREEE (reference sequence). The CDR3 coding sequence is TGTGCCAGCAGCTTGAGCCCTAGCGGGGGGCTACAAGAGACCCAGTACTTC. Amino acids: CASSLSPSGGLQETQYF.